Listed below are T cell receptor beta chains from one sample, sequenced in a study of blood T cell repertoires in COVID-19. Profiled with immunoSEQ multiplex PCR; TCRdb holds only in-frame clones, not every one. Of hundreds of thousands of clones in the sample, 80% to 90% are singletons; the top ten hold under 8.5%. The sequencing sample was made of peripheral blood. The receptor set was obtained from a woman in her sixties with COVID-19, enrolled during active disease. CDR3s include the opening cysteine and the closing phenylalanine or tryptophan. A D gene is named only where the DNA matches it firmly. The listing skips clone size in some rows; elsewhere it reads once, few, many or a size class.

TRBV5-6	TRBJ2-7	NA	NA	CASSLGIEQYF	TGTGCCAGCAGCTTGGGTATCGAGCAGTACTTC
TRBV19	TRBJ2-5	NA	NA	CASSIQVRETQYF	TGTGCCAGTAGTATCCAGGTCCGGGAGACCCAGTACTTC
TRBV5-8	TRBJ1-4	NA	TRBD1	CASSHLRDSGKLFF	TGTGCCAGCAGCCACCTCCGGGACAGTGGAAAACTGTTTTTT
TRBV6-2/TRBV6-3	TRBJ1-5	NA	NA	CASSIQGKGNQPQHF	TGTGCCAGCAGTATCCAGGGGAAGGGCAATCAGCCCCAGCATTTT
TRBV30	TRBJ1-1	NA	NA	CAWSRQETEAFF	TGTGCCTGGAGCCGACAGGAGACTGAAGCTTTCTTT
TRBV11-3	TRBJ2-4	NA	TRBD2	CASSSGTSGTIAKNIQYF	TGTGCCAGCAGCTCCGGGACTAGCGGGACTATAGCCAAAAACATTCAGTACTTC
TRBV7-9	TRBJ2-1	NA	NA	CASSVRGNEQFF	TGTGCCAGCAGCGTCAGAGGCAATGAGCAGTTCTTC
TRBV9	TRBJ1-1	NA	NA	CASSVFPRLGENTEAFF	TGTGCCAGCAGCGTATTCCCACGTCTAGGCGAGAACACTGAAGCTTTCTTT
TRBV7-8	TRBJ2-3	NA	NA	CASSSSRDTQYF	TGTGCCAGCAGCTCATCTAGGGATACGCAGTATTTT
TRBV11-1	TRBJ2-3	NA	TRBD2	CASRAGGSTDTQYF	TGTGCCAGCCGTGCGGGGGGAAGCACAGATACGCAGTATTTT
TRBV6-1	TRBJ1-2	NA	TRBD1	CASSERDRDGYTF	TGTGCCAGCAGTGAGCGGGACAGGGATGGCTACACCTTC
TRBV15	TRBJ1-3	NA	TRBD1	CATSRDRSRRTGGRNTIYF	TGTGCCACCAGCAGAGATCGGTCCCGCAGGACAGGCGGGCGAAACACCATATATTTT
TRBV12-3/TRBV12-4	TRBJ2-2	few	NA	CASSLRNTGELFF	TGTGCCAGCAGTTTGAGGAACACCGGGGAGCTGTTTTTT